Sequencing of this T cell receptor beta chain was carried out in a study of Graves' ophthalmopathy and Graves' hyperthyroidism. The study, taken as a whole, reports: Appearing in blood as well were most expanded thyroid clonotypes above 0.001 frequency.

Pregnant or lactating patients and those with other autoimmune diseases or uncontrolled infections were excluded. Using RNA transcripts, the TCR beta CDR3 regions were amplified. HTBI-primed first-round RT-PCR preceded second-round multiplex PCR. Via MiXCR, TCRdb re-called the multiplex PCR reads, giving one row per CDR3 protein. The sample shows about 500,000 distinct CDR3 sequences, 13% to 15% of them seen only once. This clonotype occurred many times. The antigen remains undetermined. The CDR3 runs to 14 residues. Germline-derived CDR1 and CDR2 are MDHEN and SYDVKM. Trimming pared 3 bases from V and 7 bases from J, leaving 13 bases between.

This chain links TRBV28 with TRBJ1-5, with D perhaps matching TRBD1 (5 bases). This receptor was taken from a woman aged 25 to 39 with Graves' ophthalmopathy. Sequencing input: blood. CDR3 residues: CASSFFQGNQPQHF. The CDR3, as DNA: TGTGCCAGCAGTTTTTTTCAGGGTAACCAGCCCCAGCATTTT. Supplemented by reference TRBV28 and TRBJ1-5, the full variable domain reads DVKVTQSSRYLVKRTGEKVFLECVQDMDHENMFWYRQDPGLGLRLIYFSYDVKMKEKGDIPEGYSVSREKKERFSLILESASTNQTSMYLCASSFFQGNQPQHFGDGTRLSIL.